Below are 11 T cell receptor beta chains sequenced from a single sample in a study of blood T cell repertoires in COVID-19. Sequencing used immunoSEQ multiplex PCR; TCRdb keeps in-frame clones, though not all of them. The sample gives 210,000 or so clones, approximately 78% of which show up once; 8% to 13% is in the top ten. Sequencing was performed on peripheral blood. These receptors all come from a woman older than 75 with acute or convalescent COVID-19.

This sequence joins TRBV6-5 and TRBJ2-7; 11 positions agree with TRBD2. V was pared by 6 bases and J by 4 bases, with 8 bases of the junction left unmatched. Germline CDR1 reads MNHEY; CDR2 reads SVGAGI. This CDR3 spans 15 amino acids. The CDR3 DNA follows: TGTGCCAGCAGCCAGGGACTAGCGGAGGGATACGAGCAGTACTTC. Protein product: CASSQGLAEGYEQYF.

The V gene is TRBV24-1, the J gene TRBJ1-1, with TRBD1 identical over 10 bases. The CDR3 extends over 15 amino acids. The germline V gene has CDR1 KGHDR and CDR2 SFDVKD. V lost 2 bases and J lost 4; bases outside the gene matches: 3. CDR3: CATSDSGTGATEAFF. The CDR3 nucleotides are TGTGCCACCAGTGATTCCGGGACAGGGGCCACTGAAGCTTTCTTT.

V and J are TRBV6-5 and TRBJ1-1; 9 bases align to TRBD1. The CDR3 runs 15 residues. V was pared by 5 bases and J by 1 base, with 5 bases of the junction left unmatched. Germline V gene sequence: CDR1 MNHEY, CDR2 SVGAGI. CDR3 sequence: CASSRPGQGNTEAFF. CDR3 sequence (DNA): TGTGCCAGCAGTCGCCCGGGACAGGGGAACACTGAAGCTTTCTTT.

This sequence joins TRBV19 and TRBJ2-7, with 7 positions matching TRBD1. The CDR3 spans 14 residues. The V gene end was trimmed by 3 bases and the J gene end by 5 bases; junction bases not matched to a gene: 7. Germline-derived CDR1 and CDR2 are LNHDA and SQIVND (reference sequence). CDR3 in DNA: TGTGCCAGTAGTATTCAGGGACAGTCTCACGAGCAGTACTTC. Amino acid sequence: CASSIQGQSHEQYF.

CDR3 in amino acids: CASSLVGRAGDTQYF. The CDR3 nucleotides read TGTGCCAGCAGCTTAGTCGGGAGGGCCGGAGATACGCAGTATTTT. The chain recombines TRBV11-2 with TRBJ2-3; 8 nucleotides line up with TRBD2. CDR3 length: 15 amino acids. Germline V lookup: CDR1 SGHAT, CDR2 FQNNGV. V was clipped by 1 base and J by 5 bases; unmatched bases: 5.

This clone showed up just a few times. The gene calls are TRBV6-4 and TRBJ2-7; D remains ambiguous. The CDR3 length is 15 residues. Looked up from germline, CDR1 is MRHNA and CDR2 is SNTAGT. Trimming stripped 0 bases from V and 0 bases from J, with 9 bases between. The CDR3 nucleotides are TGTGCCAGCAGTGACTCTGAGTGTAGCTCCTACGAGCAGTACTTC. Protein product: CASSDSECSSYEQYF.

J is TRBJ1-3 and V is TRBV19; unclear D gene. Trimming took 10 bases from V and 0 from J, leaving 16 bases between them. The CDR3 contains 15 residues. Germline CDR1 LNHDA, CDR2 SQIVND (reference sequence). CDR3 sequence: CANGIRESSGNTIYF. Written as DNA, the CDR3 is TGTGCCAACGGAATTAGGGAGAGCTCTGGAAACACCATATATTTT.

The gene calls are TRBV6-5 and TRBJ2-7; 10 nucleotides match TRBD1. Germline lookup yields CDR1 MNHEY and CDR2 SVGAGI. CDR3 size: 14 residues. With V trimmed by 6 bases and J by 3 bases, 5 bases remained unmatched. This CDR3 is CASRRQGASYEQYF. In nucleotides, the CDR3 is TGTGCCAGCAGACGACAGGGGGCGAGCTACGAGCAGTACTTC.

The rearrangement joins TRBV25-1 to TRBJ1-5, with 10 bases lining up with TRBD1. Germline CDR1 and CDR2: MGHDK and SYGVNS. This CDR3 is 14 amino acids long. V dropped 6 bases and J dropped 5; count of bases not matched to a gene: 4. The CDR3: CASRGTGADQPQHF. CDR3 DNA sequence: TGTGCCAGCAGGGGGACAGGGGCGGATCAGCCCCAGCATTTT.

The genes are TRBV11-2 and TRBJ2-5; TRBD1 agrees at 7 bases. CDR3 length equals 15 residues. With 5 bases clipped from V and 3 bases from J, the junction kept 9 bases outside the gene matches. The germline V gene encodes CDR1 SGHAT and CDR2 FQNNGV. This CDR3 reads CASSLRGTEEETQYF. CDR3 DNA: TGTGCCAGCAGCCTAAGAGGGACAGAAGAAGAGACCCAGTACTTC.

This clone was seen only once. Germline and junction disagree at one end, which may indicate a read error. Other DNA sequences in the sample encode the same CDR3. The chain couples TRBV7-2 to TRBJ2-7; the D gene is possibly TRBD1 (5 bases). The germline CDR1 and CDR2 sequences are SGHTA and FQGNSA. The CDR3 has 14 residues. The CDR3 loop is CASSLMDTSYEQYF. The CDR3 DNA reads TGCGCCAGCAGCTTAATGGACACCTCCTACGAGCAGTACTTC.